A single sample is the source of the 10 T cell receptor beta chains below, sequenced in a study of blood T cell repertoires in COVID-19. The method was immunoSEQ multiplex PCR; TCRdb's version includes in-frame clones alone and lacks a portion of them. This table has roughly 200,000 clones, about 85% appearing once. The specimen sequenced was peripheral blood. Every receptor here comes from a woman aged 18-29 years who had recovered from COVID-19.

This clone came up a few times. This chain uses TRBV3-1 (or the pseudogene TRBV3-2) with TRBJ2-7; D is perhaps TRBD2 (5 bases). Germline values: CDR1 LGHDT, CDR2 YNNKEL (reference sequence). The V gene lost 4 bases and the J gene lost 0 bases, with 16 bases spanning the gap. This CDR3 is 16 amino acids long. The CDR3 nucleotides read TGTGCCAGCAGCCTCACTAGGCGGTCCCGCTCCTACGAGCAGTACTTC. Its translation is CASSLTRRSRSYEQYF.

The chain combines TRBV3-1 (or the pseudogene TRBV3-2) with TRBJ2-1; 8 nucleotides align to TRBD1. The CDR3 length is 14 residues. V was clipped by 5 bases and J by 4 bases; unmatched bases: 4. The V gene's germline CDR1 is LGHDT and CDR2 YNNKEL (reference sequence). The CDR3 coding sequence is TGTGCCAGCAGCAACCGGGACAGGTACAATGAGCAGTTCTTC. Translation: CASSNRDRYNEQFF.

This clone was seen a few times. This rearrangement joins TRBV4-1 to TRBJ2-4, with TRBD2 identical over 11 bases. CDR1 is MGHRA, CDR2 YSYEKL, per germline. CDR3 length: 20 residues. V was clipped by 1 base and J by 1 base; unmatched bases: 12. CDR3 in DNA: TGCGCCAGCAGCCAAGGCAGACTAGCGGGACTCACCCCCGCCAAAAACATTCAGTACTTC. It codes for CASSQGRLAGLTPAKNIQYF.

This chain connects TRBV28 to TRBJ1-2; D might be TRBD1 (6 bases). The germline V gene has CDR1 MDHEN and CDR2 SYDVKM. This CDR3 spans 12 amino acids. V lost 5 bases to trimming and J lost 7 bases, with 11 bases between them. The CDR3, as DNA: TGTGCCAGCAGTCTACAGGGATCTGGCTACACCTTC. This codes for CASSLQGSGYTF.

This clone occurred once. The chain is built from TRBV20-1 and TRBJ2-4, with D unclear. The CDR3 contains 11 residues. Trimming removed 3 bases from V and 3 bases from J, with 3 bases in between. The V gene's germline CDR1 is DFQATT and CDR2 SNEGSKA (reference sequence). The CDR3 region is CSARRKNIQYF. For the CDR3, the DNA is TGCAGTGCTAGGCGCAAAAACATTCAGTACTTC.

The chain links TRBV19 to TRBJ2-3; 10 positions match TRBD2. Losses at the gene ends were 6 bases for V and 3 bases for J; bases not matched to a gene: 9. This CDR3 is built from 16 residues. CDR1 is LNHDA, CDR2 SQIVND, per germline (reference sequence). CDR3 coding DNA: TGTGCCAGTAGCCTATCTAGCGGGAGTTGGACAGATACGCAGTATTTT. The encoded protein is CASSLSSGSWTDTQYF.

The chain uses TRBV30 and TRBJ1-2; D is unresolved. CDR1 and CDR2 from the germline V gene are GTSNPN and SVGIG (reference sequence). V was clipped by 2 bases and J by 9 bases, with 13 bases between them. The CDR3 covers 12 residues. This chain's CDR3 is CAWSLSGESYTF. In DNA, the CDR3 is TGTGCCTGGAGTCTAAGTGGGGAGAGCTACACCTTC.

The J gene is TRBJ1-3, the V gene TRBV7-2; TRBD1 aligns across 8 bases. CDR3 length: 15 amino acids. The germline V gene has CDR1 SGHTA and CDR2 FQGNSA. Losses at the gene ends were 5 bases for V and 4 bases for J; bases not matched to a gene: 7. CDR3 coding DNA: TGTGCCAGCAGCCCAGAACGACAGGGGGGAAACACCATATATTTT. Translation gives CASSPERQGGNTIYF.

This chain connects TRBV9 to TRBJ2-2; the match to TRBD2 covers 8 bases. The germline CDR1 and CDR2 sequences are SGDLS and YYNGEE. V was pared by 4 bases and J by 6 bases, with 11 bases of the junction left unmatched. The CDR3 length is 16 residues. This CDR3 reads CASSPSGGVSAGELFF. As DNA, the CDR3 is TGTGCCAGCAGCCCCTCGGGGGGGGTTTCCGCCGGGGAGCTGTTTTTT.

The rearrangement uses TRBV7-2 and TRBJ2-7, with TRBD1 identical over 10 bases. Germline trimming cut 5 bases from V and 2 bases from J; bases unmatched to any gene: 6. The CDR3 is 15 amino acids. From germline, CDR1 is SGHTA and CDR2 FQGNSA. Written as DNA, the CDR3 is TGTGCCAGCAGCCCCCTCGGACAGGGGGCCTACGAGCAGTACTTC. Translating gives CASSPLGQGAYEQYF.